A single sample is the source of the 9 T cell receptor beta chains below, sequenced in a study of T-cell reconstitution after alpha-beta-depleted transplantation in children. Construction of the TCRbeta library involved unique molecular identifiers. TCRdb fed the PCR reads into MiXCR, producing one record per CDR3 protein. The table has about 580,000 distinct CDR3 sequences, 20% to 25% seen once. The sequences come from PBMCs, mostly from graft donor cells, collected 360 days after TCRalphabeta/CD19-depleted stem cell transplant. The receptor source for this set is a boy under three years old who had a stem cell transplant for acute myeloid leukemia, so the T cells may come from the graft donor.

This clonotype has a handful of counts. CDR3 coding DNA: TGCAGTGCCAAACAGGGGACAGTCTACGAGCAGTACTTC. Encoded protein: CSAKQGTVYEQYF. The chain uses TRBV20-1 and TRBJ2-7; 7 nucleotides line up with TRBD1. Germline assignment: CDR1 DFQATT and CDR2 SNEGSKA (reference sequence). V was clipped by 6 bases and J by 3 bases; unmatched bases: 8. This CDR3 has 13 amino acids.

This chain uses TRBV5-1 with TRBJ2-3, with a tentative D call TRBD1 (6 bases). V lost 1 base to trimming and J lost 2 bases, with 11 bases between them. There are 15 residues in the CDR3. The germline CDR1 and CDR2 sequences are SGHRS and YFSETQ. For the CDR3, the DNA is TGCGCCAGCAGCTTGACCCGGGACAACACAGATACGCAGTATTTT. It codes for CASSLTRDNTDTQYF.

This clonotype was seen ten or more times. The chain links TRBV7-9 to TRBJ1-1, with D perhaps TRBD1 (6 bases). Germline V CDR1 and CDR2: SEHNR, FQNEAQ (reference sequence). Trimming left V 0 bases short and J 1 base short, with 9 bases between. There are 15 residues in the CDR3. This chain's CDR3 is CASSLAGGRNTEAFF. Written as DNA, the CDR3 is TGTGCCAGCAGCTTAGCCGGGGGCCGGAACACTGAAGCTTTCTTT. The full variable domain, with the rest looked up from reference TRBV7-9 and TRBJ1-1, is DTGVSQNPRHKITKRGQNVTFRCDPISEHNRLYWYRQTLGQGPEFLTYFQNEAQLEKSRLLSDRFSAERPKGSFSTLEIQRTEQGDSAMYLCASSLAGGRNTEAFFGQGTRLTVV.

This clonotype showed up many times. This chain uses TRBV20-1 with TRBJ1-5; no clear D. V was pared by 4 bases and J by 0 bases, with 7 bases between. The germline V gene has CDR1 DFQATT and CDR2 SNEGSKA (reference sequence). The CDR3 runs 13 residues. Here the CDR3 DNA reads TGCAGTGCTATACGCAGTAGCAATCAGCCCCAGCATTTT. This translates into CSAIRSSNQPQHF.

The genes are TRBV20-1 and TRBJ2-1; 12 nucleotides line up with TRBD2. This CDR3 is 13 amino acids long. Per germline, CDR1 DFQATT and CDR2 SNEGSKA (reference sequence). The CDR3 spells CGGLAGTYNEQFF. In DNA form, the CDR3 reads TGCGGCGGACTAGCGGGGACCTACAATGAGCAGTTCTTC.

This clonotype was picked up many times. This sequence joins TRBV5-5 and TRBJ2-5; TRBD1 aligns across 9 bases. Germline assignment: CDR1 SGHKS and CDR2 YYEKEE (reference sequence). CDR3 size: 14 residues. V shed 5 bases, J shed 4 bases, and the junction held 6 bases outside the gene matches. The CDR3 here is CASRVDRGGETQYF. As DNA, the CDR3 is TGTGCCAGCAGAGTGGACAGGGGCGGAGAGACCCAGTACTTC.

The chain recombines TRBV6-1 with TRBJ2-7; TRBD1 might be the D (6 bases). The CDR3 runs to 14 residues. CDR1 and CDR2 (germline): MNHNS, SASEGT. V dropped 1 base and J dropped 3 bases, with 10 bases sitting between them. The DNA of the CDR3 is TGTGCCAGCAGTGAAGGGACAGCCGGCTACGAGCAGTACGTC. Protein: CASSEGTAGYEQYV.

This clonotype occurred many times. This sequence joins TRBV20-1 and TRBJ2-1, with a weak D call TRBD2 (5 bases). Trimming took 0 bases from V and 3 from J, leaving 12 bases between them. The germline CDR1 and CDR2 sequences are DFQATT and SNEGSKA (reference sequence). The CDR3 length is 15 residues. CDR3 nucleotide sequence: TGCAGTGCTAGAGATTACCGGGGAAGCTACAATGAGCAGTTCTTC. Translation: CSARDYRGSYNEQFF.

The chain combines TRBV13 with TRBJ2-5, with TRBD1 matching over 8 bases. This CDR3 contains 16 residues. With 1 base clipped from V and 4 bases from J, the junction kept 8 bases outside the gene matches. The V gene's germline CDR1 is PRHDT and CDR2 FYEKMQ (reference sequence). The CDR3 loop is CASSLEGFRGRETQYF. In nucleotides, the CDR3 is TGTGCCAGCAGCTTAGAAGGCTTCAGGGGGCGAGAGACCCAGTACTTC.